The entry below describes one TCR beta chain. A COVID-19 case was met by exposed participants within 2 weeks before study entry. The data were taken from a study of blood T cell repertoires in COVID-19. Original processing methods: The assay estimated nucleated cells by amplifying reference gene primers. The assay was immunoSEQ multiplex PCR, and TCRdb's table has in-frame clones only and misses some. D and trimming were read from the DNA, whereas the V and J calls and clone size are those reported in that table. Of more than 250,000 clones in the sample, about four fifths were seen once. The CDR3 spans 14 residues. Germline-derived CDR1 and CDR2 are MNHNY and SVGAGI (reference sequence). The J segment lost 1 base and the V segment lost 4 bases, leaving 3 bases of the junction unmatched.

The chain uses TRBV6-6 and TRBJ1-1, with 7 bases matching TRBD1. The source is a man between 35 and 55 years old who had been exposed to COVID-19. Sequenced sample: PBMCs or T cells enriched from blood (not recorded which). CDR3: CASSSRTGNTEAFF. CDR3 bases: TGTGCCAGCAGTTCGCGGACAGGGAACACTGAAGCTTTCTTT.